The next 26 T cell receptor beta chains were all read from a single sample in a study of beta chain features in type 1 diabetes. Expressed TCRB transcripts were sequenced, since all the RNA that had been isolated was reverse transcribed. The method was immunoSEQ multiplex PCR; TCRdb's version includes in-frame clones alone and lacks a portion of them. This table has about 900,000 clones, roughly 17% appearing once. Input material: naive CD4+ T cells from blood. These receptors came from a woman aged 18-29 years in good health.

The gene calls are TRBV4-3 and TRBJ2-3; D is undetermined. The CDR3 length is 15 residues. Germline values: CDR1 LGHNA, CDR2 YSLEER. The V and J ends lost 2 bases and 0 bases respectively, with 9 bases between them. This CDR3 is CASSQFPASTDTQYF. The CDR3 coding sequence is TGCGCCAGCAGCCAATTTCCGGCTAGCACAGATACGCAGTATTTT.

This clone has just a few counts. The rearrangement links TRBV2 to TRBJ2-7; 7 nucleotides align to TRBD1. This CDR3 is 15 amino acids long. The germline V gene encodes CDR1 SNHLY and CDR2 FYNNEI. V dropped 6 bases and J dropped 0; count of bases not matched to a gene: 8. The CDR3 nucleotides are TGTGCCAGCAGGAAGGGACAGTCGAGCTCCTACGAGCAGTACTTC. It encodes CASRKGQSSSYEQYF.

This sequence joins TRBV29-1 and TRBJ2-7, with D perhaps TRBD1 or TRBD2 (5 bases each). With 6 bases removed from V and 6 bases from J, the gap between germline ends came to 12 bases. The germline CDR1 and CDR2 sequences are SQVTM and ANQGSEA. The CDR3 loop spans 11 amino acids. The DNA for the CDR3 is TGCAGCGTCCAGGGACGGGGCGAGCAGTACTTC. Its protein is CSVQGRGEQYF.

This clone was seen only a few times. The chain carries TRBV2 and TRBJ2-1, with 9 bases fitting TRBD2. After removal of 5 bases from V and 3 bases from J, the junction contained 5 bases not matched to a gene. This CDR3 has 15 residues. Germline V gene lookup returns CDR1 SNHLY and CDR2 FYNNEI. CDR3 coding DNA: TGTGCCAGCAGTTACCATAGCGGGGGCTACAATGAGCAGTTCTTC. It specifies CASSYHSGGYNEQFF.

This clone was counted a few times. The chain uses TRBV5-1 and TRBJ2-7, with TRBD2 identical over 9 bases. Germline V gene sequence: CDR1 SGHRS, CDR2 YFSETQ. The CDR3 consists of 14 residues. The V gene end was trimmed by 7 bases and the J gene end by 3 bases; junction bases not matched to a gene: 8. In DNA form, the CDR3 reads TGCGCCAGCGCGGTGGGTAGCGGGAGCTACGAGCAGTACTTC. Its protein is CASAVGSGSYEQYF.

This clone was detected only a few times. The rearrangement uses TRBV10-3 and TRBJ2-1; D uncertain. Trimming took off 8 bases at V and 2 bases at J, with 4 bases between the two ends. The CDR3 has 11 residues. Germline V gene lookup returns CDR1 ENHRY and CDR2 SYGVKD. The DNA of the CDR3 is TGTGCCATCTTAGCCTACAATGAGCAGTTCTTC. This codes for CAILAYNEQFF.

This clone was detected a few times. The same CDR3 also results from other DNA sequences found in this sample. The genes are TRBV4-3 and TRBJ2-3; D might be TRBD2 (6 bases). CDR1 and CDR2 from the germline V gene are LGHNA and YSLEER. This CDR3 spans 14 amino acids. V lost 1 base and J lost 1, with 6 bases in between. CDR3 coding DNA: TGCGCCAGCAGCCAAGGGGGGGGCACAGATACGCAGTATTTT. It codes for CASSQGGGTDTQYF.

The rearrangement uses TRBV2 and TRBJ1-5, with D perhaps matching TRBD1 (5 bases). CDR1 SNHLY and CDR2 FYNNEI come from the germline V gene. V gave up 2 bases and J gave up 6 bases, with 11 bases separating them. The CDR3 has 14 amino acids. CDR3 region: CASSEKGWGQPQHF. The CDR3 DNA reads TGTGCCAGCAGTGAAAAGGGGTGGGGTCAGCCCCAGCATTTT.

This clone was picked up one time. The chain employs TRBV27 and TRBJ1-1, with TRBD1 matching over 8 bases. The J segment lost 5 bases and the V segment lost 3 bases, leaving 5 bases of the junction unmatched. The CDR3 covers 14 residues. CDR1 is MNHEY, CDR2 SMNVEV, per germline (reference sequence). CDR3 region: CASSFDRGKTEAFF. The CDR3 DNA reads TGTGCCAGCAGTTTCGACAGGGGTAAAACTGAAGCTTTCTTT.

V is TRBV5-1 and J is TRBJ2-3; no reliable D call. This CDR3 comprises 12 residues. The V end was cut by 5 bases, the J end by 2 bases, with 6 bases between. Germline values: CDR1 SGHRS, CDR2 YFSETQ. CDR3 amino acids: CASRYDTDTQYF. The CDR3, as DNA: TGCGCCAGCAGGTATGACACAGATACGCAGTATTTT. Full variable domain (remainder filled in from reference TRBV5-1 and TRBJ2-3): KAGVTQTPRYLIKTRGQQVTLSCSPISGHRSVSWYQQTPGQGLQFLFEYFSETQRNKGNFPGRFSGRQFSNSRSEMNVSTLELGDSALYLCASRYDTDTQYFGPGTRLTVL.

There are a few counts of this clone. The chain carries TRBV5-1 and TRBJ2-1; 7 bases fit TRBD1. V lost 3 bases to trimming and J lost 6 bases; unmatched junction nucleotides: 3. Germline V gene sequence: CDR1 SGHRS, CDR2 YFSETQ. The CDR3 loop spans 13 amino acids. The CDR3: CASSSTGFNEQFF. Here the CDR3 DNA reads TGCGCCAGCAGCTCGACAGGGTTCAATGAGCAGTTCTTC.

This chain links TRBV23-1 with TRBJ2-1; a possible D gene is TRBD2 (6 bases). TRBV23-1 is known as an ORF, though its function is uncertain. The CDR3 has 15 residues. V was trimmed by 1 base and J by 5 bases, leaving 12 bases between them. This CDR3 is CASSQYGGKDNEQFF. The CDR3, as DNA: TGCGCCAGCAGTCAATATGGCGGGAAGGACAATGAGCAGTTCTTC.

This clone appeared a few times. This chain uses TRBV5-1 with TRBJ1-1; 7 positions agree with TRBD1. This CDR3 region has 13 residues. The germline V gene has CDR1 SGHRS and CDR2 YFSETQ. J was trimmed by 8 bases and V by 4 bases; bases with no gene match: 8. CDR3: CASSSRQGGEAFF. For the CDR3, the DNA is TGCGCCAGCAGCAGTCGACAGGGCGGCGAAGCTTTCTTT.

The table lists this clone with a few counts. The genes are TRBV9 and TRBJ2-1; 7 positions match TRBD2. V lost 3 bases and J lost 4; bases outside the gene matches: 13. The germline CDR1 and CDR2 sequences are SGDLS and YYNGEE. This CDR3 comprises 17 residues. CDR3 region: CASSGGDYTLLYNEQFF. DNA for the CDR3: TGTGCCAGCAGCGGGGGGGACTACACCCTTCTATACAATGAGCAGTTCTTC. Together with reference TRBV9 and TRBJ2-1, the CDR3 gives the full variable domain: DSGVTQTPKHLITATGQRVTLRCSPRSGDLSVYWYQQSLDQGLQFLIQYYNGEERAKGNILERFSAQQFPDLHSELNLSSLELGDSALYFCASSGGDYTLLYNEQFFGPGTRLTVL.

This clone was counted only a few times. The chain links TRBV4-3 to TRBJ2-3, with D perhaps matching TRBD2 (6 bases). This CDR3 region has 17 residues. The germline gives CDR1 LGHNA, CDR2 YSLEER. V was trimmed by 4 bases and J by 1 base, leaving 18 bases between them. The CDR3 spells CASSPRAPGEGTDTQYF. CDR3 DNA: TGCGCCAGCAGCCCACGCGCACCGGGAGAGGGCACAGATACGCAGTATTTT.

This clone showed up just a few times. The chain couples TRBV5-6 to TRBJ2-7, with a tentative D call TRBD2 (6 bases). Germline CDR1 reads SGHDT; CDR2 reads YYEEEE. The CDR3 sequence is 15 residues long. Trimming removed 2 bases at V and 1 base at J, with 13 bases between. The DNA of the CDR3 is TGTGCCAGCAGCTTTGAGGTCGGGACTTCCTACGAGCAGTACTTC. This codes for CASSFEVGTSYEQYF.

The V and J genes are TRBV7-9 and TRBJ1-1; no firm D call. V was pared by 2 bases and J by 10 bases, with 14 bases between. This CDR3 is built from 13 residues. Germline loops: CDR1 SEHNR, CDR2 FQNEAQ (reference sequence). The CDR3 reads CASSLRYPERAFF. The CDR3 region has the DNA TGTGCCAGCAGCTTACGATATCCTGAACGAGCTTTCTTT. The entire variable domain, with the rest obtained from reference TRBV7-9 and TRBJ1-1, is as follows: DTGVSQNPRHKITKRGQNVTFRCDPISEHNRLYWYRQTLGQGPEFLTYFQNEAQLEKSRLLSDRFSAERPKGSFSTLEIQRTEQGDSAMYLCASSLRYPERAFFGQGTRLTVV.

This clone was counted between two and nine times. The genes are TRBV19 and TRBJ2-6; 9 bases are shared with TRBD1. V shed 9 bases, J shed 1 base, and the junction held 1 base outside the gene matches. This CDR3 region has 14 residues. CDR1 is LNHDA and CDR2 is SQIVND in the germline V gene (reference sequence). As DNA, the CDR3 is TGTGCCAGCGGACAGGGGTCTGGGGCCAACGTCCTGACTTTC. It specifies CASGQGSGANVLTF.

This clone was detected a few times. The rearrangement links TRBV18 to TRBJ2-1; D gene uncertain. The germline V gene encodes CDR1 KGHSH and CDR2 LQKENI. V dropped 8 bases and J dropped 4 bases, with 12 bases sitting between them. This CDR3 comprises 13 residues. CDR3 coding DNA: TGTGCCAGCCGCCCTCTACGGTACAATGAGCAGTTCTTC. Its protein product is CASRPLRYNEQFF.

The gene calls are TRBV2 and TRBJ2-2; TRBD1 is a possible D gene (5 bases). This CDR3 is 15 amino acids long. Per germline, CDR1 SNHLY and CDR2 FYNNEI. The V end was cut by 4 bases, the J end by 1 base, with 10 bases between. The CDR3 is CASSAGHGNTGELFF. DNA for the CDR3: TGTGCCAGCAGTGCAGGACACGGGAACACCGGGGAGCTGTTTTTT.

In this sample, this clone turned up a few times. V and J are TRBV5-1 and TRBJ2-7; tentative D call: TRBD1 (5 bases). V lost 3 bases to trimming and J lost 2 bases, with 12 bases between them. The CDR3 sequence is 14 residues long. Germline loops: CDR1 SGHRS, CDR2 YFSETQ. CDR3 residues: CASSSTSGTYEQYF. The CDR3 region has the DNA TGCGCCAGCAGCTCAACGTCAGGGACCTACGAGCAGTACTTC.

This clone occurred once. The chain carries TRBV10-3 and TRBJ2-7; no firm D call. V was clipped by 8 bases and J by 0 bases, with 14 bases between them. Germline V gene lookup returns CDR1 ENHRY and CDR2 SYGVKD. CDR3 length equals 14 residues. CDR3 DNA sequence: TGTGCCATCTCCCCAGGCCTTCACTCCTACGAGCAGTACTTC. Its translation: CAISPGLHSYEQYF.

This clone was recorded a few times. This chain uses TRBV28 with TRBJ1-1, with D hard to call. The V end lost 6 bases, the J end lost 5 bases, and 4 bases lay between the germline ends. Germline assignment: CDR1 MDHEN and CDR2 SYDVKM. The CDR3 spans 10 residues. This chain's CDR3 is CASRRTEAFF. The CDR3 DNA follows: TGTGCCAGCAGACGTACTGAAGCTTTCTTT.

The chain uses TRBV11-2 and TRBJ2-1; either TRBD1 or TRBD2 may supply D (5 bases each). This CDR3 contains 16 residues. The germline V gene encodes CDR1 SGHAT and CDR2 FQNNGV. With 5 bases removed from V and 4 bases from J, the gap between germline ends came to 18 bases. The CDR3 DNA is TGTGCCAGCAGCCTCACCCCCGGGACCTCATACAATGAGCAGTTCTTC. It yields the protein CASSLTPGTSYNEQFF.

The gene calls are TRBV4-3 and TRBJ2-1; no clear D gene. Per the germline V gene, CDR1 is LGHNA and CDR2 is YSLEER. Trimming stripped 0 bases from V and 5 bases from J, with 17 bases between. The CDR3 spans 17 residues. The CDR3 bases are TGCGCCAGCAGCCAAGAGCCCCCGGGTACACCCCACAATGAGCAGTTCTTC. Amino acids: CASSQEPPGTPHNEQFF.

The chain recombines TRBV7-6 with TRBJ2-5, with D hard to call. There are 13 residues in the CDR3. Between the trimmed V and J ends, which lost 3 bases and 4 bases, there was a span of 9 bases. From germline, CDR1 is SGHVS and CDR2 FNYEAQ. Written as DNA, the CDR3 is TGTGCCAGCAGCTTCTCTTTGCGAGAGACCCAGTACTTC. This codes for CASSFSLRETQYF.